A single sample gave rise to the 24 T cell receptor beta chains below, sequenced in a study of CD8 T cells in ankylosing spondylitis. One entry per CDR3 protein results from TCRdb running MiXCR on the 5' RACE reads. The profile shows 150,000 to 200,000 distinct CDR3 sequences, around 10% of them singletons. Specimen: blood, either unsorted or a sorted T cell fraction (not recorded which). The receptor source for this set is a male donor with ankylosing spondylitis or in good health (not recorded which).

This clonotype has a handful of counts. The rearrangement links TRBV5-1 to TRBJ1-2; 9 bases map to TRBD1. From germline, CDR1 is SGHRS and CDR2 YFSETQ. V lost 4 bases, J lost 3 bases, and 7 bases stayed unmatched. This CDR3 region has 15 residues. The CDR3 DNA reads TGCGCCAGCAGCACGGGCACAGGGGGCGACTATGGCTACACCTTC. Amino acid sequence: CASSTGTGGDYGYTF.

In its sample, this clonotype was seen many times. The genes are TRBV5-1 and TRBJ2-3; 8 nucleotides match TRBD1. The V and J ends lost 0 bases and 3 bases, in that order; junction bases with no gene match: 3. The CDR3 spans 15 residues. Germline V CDR1 and CDR2: SGHRS, YFSETQ. CDR3: CASSLGTGGTDTQYF. The CDR3 DNA reads TGCGCCAGCAGCTTGGGCACAGGGGGGACAGATACGCAGTATTTT.

This chain connects TRBV5-1 to TRBJ2-2, with D tentatively TRBD2 (6 bases). Germline assignment: CDR1 SGHRS and CDR2 YFSETQ. The CDR3 runs 16 residues. V lost 4 bases to trimming and J lost 0 bases, with 13 bases between them. The CDR3 nucleotides read TGCGCCAGCAGCGGCGGGACGGCCACGAACACCGGGGAGCTGTTTTTT. Its translation: CASSGGTATNTGELFF.

The sample holds many counts of this clonotype. This chain links TRBV4-2 with TRBJ1-2, with TRBD1 matching 7 bases. The CDR3 is 15 amino acids. CDR1 is LGHNA and CDR2 is YNFKEQ in the germline V gene. The V gene end was trimmed by 0 bases and the J gene end by 5 bases; junction bases not matched to a gene: 6. The DNA of the CDR3 is TGTGCCAGCAGCCAAGATGTCAACAGGGGTTATGGCTACACCTTC. Its translation is CASSQDVNRGYGYTF.

This clonotype has more than one count but fewer than ten. The gene calls are TRBV7-9 and TRBJ2-7, with D perhaps matching TRBD1 (5 bases). V was cut by 5 bases and J by 0 bases, with 8 bases left in between. The CDR3 loop spans 13 amino acids. Germline V gene lookup returns CDR1 SEHNR and CDR2 FQNEAQ (reference sequence). For the CDR3, the DNA is TGTGCCAGCAGCGAAGGGGCCTCCTACGAGCAGTACTTC. This sequence encodes CASSEGASYEQYF. The full variable domain, with the rest looked up from reference TRBV7-9 and TRBJ2-7, is DTGVSQNPRHKITKRGQNVTFRCDPISEHNRLYWYRQTLGQGPEFLTYFQNEAQLEKSRLLSDRFSAERPKGSFSTLEIQRTEQGDSAMYLCASSEGASYEQYFGPGTRLTVT.

This clonotype occurred many times. The V and J genes are TRBV5-1 and TRBJ2-1; TRBD2 aligns across 13 bases. The CDR3 spans 17 residues. Germline V gene lookup returns CDR1 SGHRS and CDR2 YFSETQ. V shed 4 bases, J shed 3 bases, and the junction held 7 bases outside the gene matches. The CDR3 sequence: CASSAWTSGRVYNEQFF. For the CDR3, the DNA is TGCGCCAGCAGCGCCTGGACTAGCGGGAGAGTCTACAATGAGCAGTTCTTC. Full variable domain (rest looked up from reference TRBV5-1 and TRBJ2-1): KAGVTQTPRYLIKTRGQQVTLSCSPISGHRSVSWYQQTPGQGLQFLFEYFSETQRNKGNFPGRFSGRQFSNSRSEMNVSTLELGDSALYLCASSAWTSGRVYNEQFFGPGTRLTVL.

This clonotype was counted only a few times. The chain uses TRBV9 and TRBJ2-7; D unresolved. In germline, CDR1 is SGDLS, CDR2 YYNGEE. V was clipped by 0 bases and J by 4 bases, with 5 bases between them. The CDR3 consists of 12 residues. As DNA, the CDR3 is TGTGCCAGCAGCGTAGTCGTGTACGAGCAGTACTTC. Translated, it gives CASSVVVYEQYF.

This clonotype was seen many times. The DNA for the CDR3 is TGTGCCAGCTCACCACGGCCCAGGGACACTGAAGCTTTCTTT. This sequence encodes CASSPRPRDTEAFF. The V gene is TRBV18, the J gene TRBJ1-1; a possible D gene is TRBD1 (5 bases). CDR1 KGHSH and CDR2 LQKENI come from the germline V gene. The CDR3 totals 14 residues. Trimming took off 1 base at V and 3 bases at J, with 9 bases between the two ends. Variable domain in full (rest from reference TRBV18 and TRBJ1-1): NAGVMQNPRHLVRRRGQEARLRCSPMKGHSHVYWYRQLPEEGLKFMVYLQKENIIDESGMPKERFSAEFPKEGPSILRIQQVVRGDSAAYFCASSPRPRDTEAFFGQGTRLTVV.

This clonotype was seen many times. The chain employs TRBV14 and TRBJ2-3; 12 positions match TRBD2. Losses at the gene ends were 2 bases for V and 9 bases for J; bases not matched to a gene: 3. The V gene's germline CDR1 is SGHDN and CDR2 FVKESK. This CDR3 has 14 residues. CDR3 nucleotide sequence: TGTGCCAGCAGCCAACGTGGGACTAGCGGGACGCAGTATTTT. Translated: CASSQRGTSGTQYF.

This clonotype was seen a handful of times. This rearrangement joins TRBV7-8 to TRBJ2-3, with a tentative D call TRBD1 (5 bases). The V gene lost 3 bases and the J gene lost 5 bases, with 12 bases spanning the gap. This CDR3 spans 14 amino acids. The germline V gene has CDR1 SGHVS and CDR2 FQNEAQ. This CDR3 reads CASSFRAQGDTQYF. CDR3 sequence (DNA): TGTGCCAGCAGCTTTAGGGCTCAGGGAGATACGCAGTATTTT.

The table lists this clonotype with a few counts. V usage is TRBV29-1 and J usage is TRBJ1-1, with TRBD1 matching over 8 bases. Trimming took 5 bases from V and 4 from J; bases not matched to a gene: 9. There are 14 residues in the CDR3. Per the germline V gene, CDR1 is SQVTM and CDR2 is ANQGSEA. The CDR3 loop reads CSVSGTGSTTEAFF. The CDR3 bases are TGCAGCGTTTCCGGGACAGGCTCTACCACTGAAGCTTTCTTT.

The chain uses TRBV20-1 and TRBJ1-2; D is ambiguous. The germline V and J ends were trimmed by 0 bases and 0 bases, with 11 bases remaining between them. Germline CDR1 and CDR2: DFQATT and SNEGSKA (reference sequence). The CDR3 has 15 amino acids. This CDR3 reads CSARDGRKANYGYTF. CDR3 nucleotide sequence: TGCAGTGCTAGAGATGGACGGAAAGCTAACTATGGCTACACCTTC.

V gene TRBV7-2 combines with J gene TRBJ1-3; D may be TRBD1 (5 bases). Germline V gene sequence: CDR1 SGHTA, CDR2 FQGNSA. This CDR3 has 14 amino acids. Trimming took 5 bases from V and 4 from J, leaving 12 bases between them. The CDR3 DNA sequence: TGTGCCAGCAGCCTAGGGGTAGTCGGAAACACCATATATTTT. Its protein is CASSLGVVGNTIYF. Using reference TRBV7-2 and TRBJ1-3 for the parts outside the CDR3, the full variable domain is GAGVSQSPSNKVTEKGKDVELRCDPISGHTALYWYRQSLGQGLEFLIYFQGNSAPDKSGLPSDRFSAERTGGSVSTLTIQRTQQEDSAVYLCASSLGVVGNTIYFGEGSWLTVV.

The chain is built from TRBV5-1 and TRBJ2-1; TRBD2 matches 7 bases. J gave up 5 bases and V 0 bases, and 2 bases lay outside the gene matches. The CDR3 runs to 14 residues. Germline V gene data show CDR1 as SGHRS and CDR2 as YFSETQ. The CDR3 region has the DNA TGCGCCAGCAGCTTGGTAGCGGGTAACAATGAGCAGTTCTTC. Protein sequence: CASSLVAGNNEQFF. The full variable domain, rest sourced from reference TRBV5-1 and TRBJ2-1, is KAGVTQTPRYLIKTRGQQVTLSCSPISGHRSVSWYQQTPGQGLQFLFEYFSETQRNKGNFPGRFSGRQFSNSRSEMNVSTLELGDSALYLCASSLVAGNNEQFFGPGTRLTVL.

This clonotype was counted at least ten times. This chain uses TRBV5-1 with TRBJ2-1, with D perhaps matching TRBD1 (6 bases). Deletions cut 3 bases from V and 0 bases from J, with 16 bases between. Germline loops: CDR1 SGHRS, CDR2 YFSETQ. This CDR3 has 17 amino acids. The CDR3 coding sequence is TGCGCCAGCAGCTACCAGGGGTCGCGGAACTCCTACAATGAGCAGTTCTTC. Encoded protein: CASSYQGSRNSYNEQFF.

This clonotype was seen ten or more times. V and J are TRBV5-1 and TRBJ2-6, with D possibly being TRBD1 (5 bases). V gave up 2 bases and J gave up 0 bases, with 21 bases separating them. The CDR3 sequence is 20 residues long. Germline lookup yields CDR1 SGHRS and CDR2 YFSETQ. The CDR3 bases are TGCGCCAGCAGCTTTCAGGGCCTTGGCTTTTCCTTCTCTGGGGCCAACGTCCTGACTTTC. This codes for CASSFQGLGFSFSGANVLTF.

This clonotype was seen ten or more times. CDR3 nucleotides: TGTGCCAGCAGACTACTAACGGGAGCTGGCTACAATGAGCAGTTCTTC. It encodes CASRLLTGAGYNEQFF. The chain has TRBV6-2 or TRBV6-3 and TRBJ2-1; D may be TRBD2 (6 bases). The CDR3 runs 16 residues. The V end lost 6 bases, the J end lost 3 bases, and 18 bases lay between the germline ends. Germline CDR1 and CDR2: MNHEY and SVGEGT.

This clonotype was detected ten times or more. The rearrangement joins TRBV5-1 to TRBJ2-3, with 7 nucleotides matching TRBD1. V lost 4 bases and J lost 0; bases outside the gene matches: 5. Germline-derived CDR1 and CDR2 are SGHRS and YFSETQ. CDR3 length: 15 amino acids. The chain's CDR3 is CASSPRTGSTDTQYF. The CDR3 bases are TGCGCCAGCAGCCCCCGGACAGGCAGCACAGATACGCAGTATTTT.

This clonotype was seen a few times. The rearrangement links TRBV5-5 to TRBJ1-5, with 9 nucleotides matching TRBD1. V was clipped by 4 bases and J by 7 bases; unmatched bases: 9. Germline-derived CDR1 and CDR2 are SGHKS and YYEKEE (reference sequence). The CDR3 totals 15 residues. The CDR3 here is CASSLGQGRKQPQHF. In DNA form, the CDR3 reads TGTGCCAGCAGCCTGGGACAGGGCAGGAAACAGCCCCAGCATTTT.

This clonotype has a count of ten or more. The DNA of the CDR3 is TGTGCCAGCAGCCGGGCCGGCGCTACTACTGGGGCCAACGTCCTGACTTTC. This encodes CASSRAGATTGANVLTF. The V gene is TRBV12-3 or TRBV12-4, the J gene TRBJ2-6, with D hard to call. Deletions cut 6 bases from V and 2 bases from J, with 17 bases between. The CDR3 is made up of 17 amino acids.

This clonotype appeared once. The rearrangement links TRBV7-2 to TRBJ1-6, with a weak D call TRBD1 (5 bases). The germline V gene encodes CDR1 SGHTA and CDR2 FQGNSA. Trimming left V 5 bases short and J 9 bases short, with 14 bases between. This CDR3 comprises 14 residues. The CDR3 is CASSASGRGSPLHF. CDR3 coding DNA: TGTGCCAGCAGCGCCTCGGGGCGGGGTTCACCCCTCCACTTT.

The rearrangement joins TRBV5-1 to TRBJ2-5; 14 bases fit TRBD2. CDR3 length: 20 amino acids. CDR1 is SGHRS and CDR2 is YFSETQ in the germline V gene. The J segment lost 1 base and the V segment lost 3 bases, leaving 14 bases of the junction unmatched. The CDR3, as DNA: TGCGCCAGCAGCTCGTACGGGACTAGCGGGAGTGGGGCCCTCCAAGAGACCCAGTACTTC. The encoded protein is CASSSYGTSGSGALQETQYF. Based on the CDR3 plus reference TRBV5-1 and TRBJ2-5, the full variable domain is KAGVTQTPRYLIKTRGQQVTLSCSPISGHRSVSWYQQTPGQGLQFLFEYFSETQRNKGNFPGRFSGRQFSNSRSEMNVSTLELGDSALYLCASSSYGTSGSGALQETQYFGPGTRLLVL.

This clonotype has a count of ten or more. This chain joins TRBV10-2 and TRBJ2-2; D unresolved. CDR1 and CDR2 (germline): WSHSY, SAAADI. This CDR3 region has 12 residues. Trimming took 5 bases from V and 8 from J, leaving 9 bases between them. The CDR3 loop reads CASSHKSGELFF. For the CDR3, the DNA is TGCGCCAGCAGTCACAAAAGTGGGGAGCTGTTTTTT.

The table lists this clonotype with many counts. This chain uses TRBV5-1 with TRBJ1-1, with no clear D. Germline V lookup: CDR1 SGHRS, CDR2 YFSETQ. V was pared by 0 bases and J by 10 bases, with 13 bases between. There are 13 residues in the CDR3. Here the CDR3 reads CASSLADPQRAFF. DNA for the CDR3: TGCGCCAGCAGCTTGGCGGATCCTCAGAGAGCTTTCTTT.